This T cell receptor beta chain is drawn from a study of naive and memory T cell subsets. The beta constant-region primer was an equimolar mix of two oligonucleotides covering TRBC1 and TRBC2. Ligated cDNA was amplified by four rounds of PCR with nested alpha and beta constant-region primers and SP2. TCRdb redid the calling of the UMI-ligation and nested PCR reads with MiXCR, one entry per CDR3 protein. Of some 110,000 distinct CDR3 sequences listed, 30% to 45% are singletons. This clonotype was seen a few times. The receptor's source is a human donor in good health. Specimen: central memory CD4+ T cells from blood.

The CDR3 is CASNHGQGQYEQYF. The CDR3 DNA reads TGTGCCAGCAATCATGGACAGGGGCAATACGAGCAGTACTTC. The V call is TRBV6-1, the J call TRBJ2-7; 9 nucleotides align to TRBD1. This CDR3 is 14 amino acids long. Germline values: CDR1 MNHNS, CDR2 SASEGT. Unmatched junction bases numbered 8, after V lost 7 bases and J lost 4 bases.